These T cell receptor beta chains were read from a single sample in a study of T-cell reconstitution after alpha-beta-depleted transplantation in children. TCRdb independently ran MiXCR on the PCR reads; one entry per CDR3 protein. The sample records roughly 500,000 distinct CDR3 sequences, about 31% being singletons. The material was PBMCs from the stem cell graft donor, obtained from the stem cell graft. These receptors all come from a human donor who donated a stem cell graft to a child with aplastic anemia. CDR3s include the opening cysteine and the closing phenylalanine or tryptophan. The D gene is left open where the match is weak. Only part of the rows carry a size: once, few, many, or a class if the clone is expanded.

size: few; V: TRBV6-5; D: -; J: TRBJ1-1; DNA: TGTGCCAGCGGGGGCCGGAAGGGGAGACACACTGAAGCTTTCTTT; CDR3: CASGGRKGRHTEAFF
size: few; V: TRBV7-2; D: TRBD1; J: TRBJ1-6; DNA: TGTGCCAGCAACACGGACAGGGTAGCTAATTCACCCCTCCACTTT; CDR3: CASNTDRVANSPLHF
size: few; V: TRBV20-1; D: -; J: TRBJ2-1; DNA: TGCAGTGCTAGAGCAGGGGGAAGCGGGGGATACAATGAGCAGTTCTTC; CDR3: CSARAGGSGGYNEQFF
size: -; V: TRBV7-2; D: -; J: TRBJ1-5; DNA: TGTGCCAGCACCGTCGGACCTCAGCAGAATCAGCCCCAGCATTTT; CDR3: CASTVGPQQNQPQHF
size: -; V: TRBV5-5; D: -; J: TRBJ1-2; DNA: TGTGCCAGCAGCTTGACCGTTACTAACTATGGCTACACCTTC; CDR3: CASSLTVTNYGYTF
size: -; V: TRBV20-1; D: TRBD2; J: TRBJ2-7; DNA: TGCAGTGCAGAGACCCCCCTTGCGGGAGGGCCTAGAGGCGAGCAGTACTTC; CDR3: CSAETPLAGGPRGEQYF
size: -; V: TRBV3-1; D: TRBD2; J: TRBJ2-1; DNA: TGTGCCAGCAGCCAAGGGGCGGGAGACGGTGAGCAGTTCTTC; CDR3: CASSQGAGDGEQFF
size: few; V: TRBV29-1; D: -; J: TRBJ2-3; DNA: TGCAGCGTTGTCGTGAAAGCCCTCACAGATACGCAGTATTTT; CDR3: CSVVVKALTDTQYF
size: -; V: TRBV7-2; D: TRBD2; J: TRBJ2-3; DNA: TGTGCCAGCAGCTTTGGCGGGAGGATTACAGATACGCAGTATTTT; CDR3: CASSFGGRITDTQYF
size: -; V: TRBV9; D: -; J: TRBJ2-2; DNA: TGTGCCAGCAGCGTAGCGGCTGCGAACACCGGGGAGCTGTTTTTT; CDR3: CASSVAAANTGELFF
size: few; V: TRBV29-1; D: TRBD1; J: TRBJ2-1; DNA: TGCAGCGTTGAAGTTCCCGGGACAGGGCAGTTCTTC; CDR3: CSVEVPGTGQFF
size: few; V: TRBV7-2; D: -; J: TRBJ1-2; DNA: TGTGCCAGCAGCTTTGTTAACTATGGCTACACCTTC; CDR3: CASSFVNYGYTF
size: many; V: TRBV7-2; D: -; J: TRBJ2-1; DNA: TGTGCCAGCAGCTCACCCCCCGGGGGCTCTCAGTTCTTC; CDR3: CASSSPPGGSQFF
size: -; V: TRBV11-2; D: TRBD1; J: TRBJ1-6; DNA: TGTGCCAGCAGCTCATACAGGGGGAATTCACCCCTCCACTTT; CDR3: CASSSYRGNSPLHF
size: -; V: TRBV29-1; D: TRBD2; J: TRBJ2-2; DNA: TGCAGCGTGGGACTAGCGGGAGTCCAAACCGGGGAGCTGTTTTTT; CDR3: CSVGLAGVQTGELFF
size: -; V: TRBV12-3/TRBV12-4; D: -; J: TRBJ1-3; DNA: TGTGCCAGCAGGTCTCTATTGGACCCTTTTTCCTCTGGAAACACCATATATTTT; CDR3: CASRSLLDPFSSGNTIYF
size: -; V: TRBV7-2; D: -; J: TRBJ2-2; DNA: TGTGCCAGCAGCTGGAACAGGGACACCGGGGAGCTGTTTTTT; CDR3: CASSWNRDTGELFF
size: few; V: TRBV11-2; D: TRBD1; J: TRBJ1-5; DNA: TGTGCCAGCAGCTTAGAAGGACAGGGGCAAAACCATCAGCCCCAGCATTTT; CDR3: CASSLEGQGQNHQPQHF
size: -; V: TRBV12-3/TRBV12-4; D: TRBD1; J: TRBJ1-2; DNA: TGTGCCAGCAGTCAACCGGGACAGGGGCCGCCCCCTTATGGCTACACCTTC; CDR3: CASSQPGQGPPPYGYTF
size: -; V: TRBV6-1; D: -; J: TRBJ1-6; DNA: TGTGCCAGTAGCAAGGGTCCTCGGCAGAATAATTCACCCCTCCACTTT; CDR3: CASSKGPRQNNSPLHF
size: few; V: TRBV14; D: -; J: TRBJ2-3; DNA: TGTGCCAGCAGCCTCCTAGCTGGATTGGGCACAGATACGCAGTATTTT; CDR3: CASSLLAGLGTDTQYF
size: -; V: TRBV29-1; D: -; J: TRBJ2-1; DNA: TGCAGCGTTGATGTGGTCAGAGTGAGAAGCAATGAGCAGTTCTTC; CDR3: CSVDVVRVRSNEQFF
size: few; V: TRBV20-1; D: TRBD1; J: TRBJ1-1; DNA: TGCAGGTTTGGGGAACAGGGGTCTCCTGAAGCTTTCTTT; CDR3: CRFGEQGSPEAFF
size: few; V: TRBV29-1; D: -; J: TRBJ1-4; DNA: TGCAGCGTTGAAGGTTCCGAAAAACTGTTTTTT; CDR3: CSVEGSEKLFF
size: few; V: TRBV20-1; D: TRBD1; J: TRBJ2-4; DNA: TGCAGTGTCCCAGGGGGCGCGGGAAACATTCAGTACTTC; CDR3: CSVPGGAGNIQYF
size: few; V: TRBV20-1; D: -; J: TRBJ2-5; DNA: TGCAGTGCTAGAGTCCAACAAGAGACCCAGTACTTC; CDR3: CSARVQQETQYF
size: few; V: TRBV2; D: TRBD1; J: TRBJ2-5; DNA: TGTGCCAGCAGGACCGGGACAGGGGGGGAGACCCAGTACTTC; CDR3: CASRTGTGGETQYF
size: -; V: TRBV20-1; D: -; J: TRBJ2-1; DNA: TGCAGTGCTAGGAGGGAGGTCCACAATGAGCAGTTCTTC; CDR3: CSARREVHNEQFF
size: many; V: TRBV12-3/TRBV12-4; D: -; J: TRBJ1-1; DNA: TGTGCCAGCAGTAAAGTGGGCACTGAAGCTTTCTTT; CDR3: CASSKVGTEAFF
size: -; V: TRBV7-2; D: -; J: TRBJ2-1; DNA: TGTGCCATCGGGGAGGGGGCCTATGAGCAGTTCTTC; CDR3: CAIGEGAYEQFF
size: -; V: TRBV11-2; D: -; J: TRBJ2-1; DNA: TGTGCCAGCAGCTCAAGCCAATTTTACAATGAGCAGTTCTTC; CDR3: CASSSSQFYNEQFF
size: -; V: TRBV4-3; D: -; J: TRBJ2-1; DNA: TGCGCCAGCAGCCGGACTGGAAACTCCTACAATGAGCAGTTCTTC; CDR3: CASSRTGNSYNEQFF
size: once; V: TRBV12-3/TRBV12-4; D: -; J: TRBJ2-3; DNA: TGTGCCAGCAGTCACCCGGGACTCAATCCAGATACCCAGTATTTT; CDR3: CASSHPGLNPDTQYF
size: -; V: TRBV18; D: TRBD2; J: TRBJ2-5; DNA: TGTGCCAGCTCACCACGATCGGCGGGAGTACAGGAGACCCAGTACTTC; CDR3: CASSPRSAGVQETQYF
size: few; V: TRBV12-3/TRBV12-4; D: -; J: TRBJ1-2; DNA: TGTGCCAGCGCTACCCCTAACTATGGCTACACCTTC; CDR3: CASATPNYGYTF
size: few; V: TRBV20-1; D: -; J: TRBJ1-1; DNA: TGCAGGACAGCTTCGGGCACTGAAGCTTTCTTT; CDR3: CRTASGTEAFF
size: few; V: TRBV20-1; D: -; J: TRBJ1-4; DNA: TGCAGTGCTAGAGTCGGAACTAATGAAAAACTGTTTTTT; CDR3: CSARVGTNEKLFF
size: -; V: TRBV15; D: TRBD1; J: TRBJ1-2; DNA: TGTGCCACCAGCAGATCCCGGACAGGCGACTACACCTTC; CDR3: CATSRSRTGDYTF
size: few; V: TRBV19; D: -; J: TRBJ2-7; DNA: TGTGCCAGTAGTACCGGCCCTAGCGCCACATACGAGCAGTACTTC; CDR3: CASSTGPSATYEQYF
size: many; V: TRBV20-1; D: TRBD1; J: TRBJ1-1; DNA: TGCAGTGCTAGTGGCCCGGACAGGAGCACTGAAGCTTTCTTT; CDR3: CSASGPDRSTEAFF
size: -; V: TRBV20-1; D: -; J: TRBJ1-4; DNA: TGCAGTGCTCTCGGACGGGGAAATGAAAAACTGTTTTTT; CDR3: CSALGRGNEKLFF
size: -; V: TRBV27; D: -; J: TRBJ1-1; DNA: TGTGCCAGCAGTTTATATGCGGTCAACATGAACACTGAAGCTTTCTTT; CDR3: CASSLYAVNMNTEAFF